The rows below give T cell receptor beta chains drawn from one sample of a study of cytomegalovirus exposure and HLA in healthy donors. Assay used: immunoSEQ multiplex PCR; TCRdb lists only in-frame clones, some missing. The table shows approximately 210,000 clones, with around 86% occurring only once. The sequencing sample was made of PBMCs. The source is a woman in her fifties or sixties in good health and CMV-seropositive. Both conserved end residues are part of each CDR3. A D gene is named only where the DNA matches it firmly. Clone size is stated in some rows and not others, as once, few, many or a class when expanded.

CDR3 DNA: TGCGCCAGCAGCTTGGATAACAGGGGGAGGTTCAATGAGCAGTTCTTC
CDR3 protein: CASSLDNRGRFNEQFF
D gene: TRBD1
V gene: TRBV5-1
clone size: -
J gene: TRBJ2-1

CDR3 DNA: TGTGCCAGCAGTTTCAGTGGGCAGGGGGCTCTCACCGGGGAGCTGTTTTTT
CDR3 protein: CASSFSGQGALTGELFF
D gene: TRBD1
V gene: TRBV28
clone size: -
J gene: TRBJ2-2

CDR3 DNA: TGTTCCAGCAGCTTAGTGGCTTTACAGGGAAATGAGGAAAAACTGTTTTTT
CDR3 protein: CSSSLVALQGNEEKLFF
D gene: -
V gene: TRBV7-9
clone size: -
J gene: TRBJ1-4

CDR3 DNA: TGTGCCAGCACCCCGACAGGTTTCTCTGGAAACACCATATATTTT
CDR3 protein: CASTPTGFSGNTIYF
D gene: -
V gene: TRBV28
clone size: -
J gene: TRBJ1-3

CDR3 DNA: TGCGCCAGCAGCTTTACCGGGACATTGAACACTGAAGCTTTCTTT
CDR3 protein: CASSFTGTLNTEAFF
D gene: -
V gene: TRBV5-1
clone size: -
J gene: TRBJ1-1

CDR3 DNA: TGCGCCAGCAGCTGGACCCTGACAGGAGATAACACTGAAGCTTTCTTT
CDR3 protein: CASSWTLTGDNTEAFF
D gene: -
V gene: TRBV5-1
clone size: -
J gene: TRBJ1-1

CDR3 DNA: TGTGCCAGCAGCTTATCTGGCAGGGCGAGGACTGAAGCTTTCTTT
CDR3 protein: CASSLSGRARTEAFF
D gene: -
V gene: TRBV7-2
clone size: -
J gene: TRBJ1-1

CDR3 DNA: TGTGCCAGTAGTAGGGACAGCCAAGAGACCCAGTACTTC
CDR3 protein: CASSRDSQETQYF
D gene: TRBD1
V gene: TRBV19
clone size: once
J gene: TRBJ2-5

CDR3 DNA: TGCGCCAGCAGCTTGCTTCTACCGAGCACCGGGGAGCTGTTTTTT
CDR3 protein: CASSLLLPSTGELFF
D gene: -
V gene: TRBV5-1
clone size: -
J gene: TRBJ2-2

CDR3 DNA: TGTGCCAGCAGTCCCGGGACTAGCGGGGGGGCGGGGGTGGATACGCAGTATTTT
CDR3 protein: CASSPGTSGGAGVDTQYF
D gene: TRBD2
V gene: TRBV2
clone size: -
J gene: TRBJ2-3

CDR3 DNA: TGCGCCAGCAGCCCAAGCACAGGGGGTGCCTCCTATAATTCACCCCTCCACTTT
CDR3 protein: CASSPSTGGASYNSPLHF
D gene: TRBD1
V gene: TRBV4-1
clone size: -
J gene: TRBJ1-6

CDR3 DNA: TGTGCCAGCTCACCGTCTTCGGGGGGGATTTCACCCCTCCACTTT
CDR3 protein: CASSPSSGGISPLHF
D gene: -
V gene: TRBV18
clone size: -
J gene: TRBJ1-6

CDR3 DNA: TGTGCCACATGGACAGGGGAGGACGAGCAGTACTTC
CDR3 protein: CATWTGEDEQYF
D gene: TRBD1
V gene: TRBV28
clone size: few
J gene: TRBJ2-7

CDR3 DNA: TGTGCCAGCAGCTTAAACGGGGACTATGGCTACACCTTC
CDR3 protein: CASSLNGDYGYTF
D gene: -
V gene: TRBV7-3
clone size: -
J gene: TRBJ1-2

CDR3 DNA: TGCGCCAGCAGCCAAGTCGATAGCGGGGGGACAGATACGCAGTATTTT
CDR3 protein: CASSQVDSGGTDTQYF
D gene: TRBD2
V gene: TRBV4-3
clone size: few
J gene: TRBJ2-3

CDR3 DNA: TGCGCCAGCAGCACTAAACCCAGGGCTTTAGCTAACTATGGCTACACCTTC
CDR3 protein: CASSTKPRALANYGYTF
D gene: -
V gene: TRBV5-1
clone size: -
J gene: TRBJ1-2

CDR3 DNA: TGTGCCAGCTCACAAGAGAACGAGCAGTACTTC
CDR3 protein: CASSQENEQYF
D gene: -
V gene: TRBV18
clone size: -
J gene: TRBJ2-7

CDR3 DNA: TGCGCCAGCAGTTTAGAGGTGTTGGGGCTAGGGGAAGCTTTCTTT
CDR3 protein: CASSLEVLGLGEAFF
D gene: -
V gene: TRBV5-1
clone size: -
J gene: TRBJ1-1

CDR3 DNA: TGTGCCAGTAGTGGAACGACAGGCTATGGCTACACCTTC
CDR3 protein: CASSGTTGYGYTF
D gene: -
V gene: TRBV19
clone size: -
J gene: TRBJ1-2

CDR3 DNA: TGTGCCAGCAGCTTGGGACTAGCGGGGGGTTACTCCTACAATGAGCAGTTCTTC
CDR3 protein: CASSLGLAGGYSYNEQFF
D gene: TRBD2
V gene: TRBV7-6
clone size: -
J gene: TRBJ2-1

CDR3 DNA: TGTGCCAGCAGGTCGGACAGCTCCTACAATGAGCAGTTCTTC
CDR3 protein: CASRSDSSYNEQFF
D gene: -
V gene: TRBV6-5
clone size: few
J gene: TRBJ2-1

CDR3 DNA: TGCGCCAGCAGCTCGGGGGGGACCAAGAGTAATGAAAAACTGTTTTTT
CDR3 protein: CASSSGGTKSNEKLFF
D gene: -
V gene: TRBV5-1
clone size: -
J gene: TRBJ1-4

CDR3 DNA: TGTGCCAGCAGCCCGGGACACCCGAACACTGAAGCTTTCTTT
CDR3 protein: CASSPGHPNTEAFF
D gene: -
V gene: TRBV27
clone size: -
J gene: TRBJ1-1

CDR3 DNA: TGTGCCAGCAGTGGGCGGACAGGCCGAATTTCTAGCTCTGGAAACACCATATATTTT
CDR3 protein: CASSGRTGRISSSGNTIYF
D gene: TRBD1
V gene: TRBV6-1
clone size: many
J gene: TRBJ1-3

CDR3 DNA: TGTGCCAGCACAGGGGAATATGGCTACACCTTC
CDR3 protein: CASTGEYGYTF
D gene: -
V gene: TRBV28
clone size: once
J gene: TRBJ1-2

CDR3 DNA: TGCGCCAGCAGCCAAGATCCCCCCCACAGGGGGATCAGCACAGATACGCAGTATTTT
CDR3 protein: CASSQDPPHRGISTDTQYF
D gene: TRBD1
V gene: TRBV4-1
clone size: -
J gene: TRBJ2-3

CDR3 DNA: TGTGCCAGCAGCCGTGGACTAGACACCGGGGAGCTGTTTTTT
CDR3 protein: CASSRGLDTGELFF
D gene: TRBD2
V gene: TRBV7-8
clone size: -
J gene: TRBJ2-2

CDR3 DNA: TGTGCCTGGATGGGGAGGGCTGAAGCTTTCTTT
CDR3 protein: CAWMGRAEAFF
D gene: -
V gene: TRBV30
clone size: -
J gene: TRBJ1-1

CDR3 DNA: TGTGCCAGCAGCCACATCGGGACAGGGGATCAGCCCCAGCATTTT
CDR3 protein: CASSHIGTGDQPQHF
D gene: TRBD1
V gene: TRBV7-8
clone size: -
J gene: TRBJ1-5

CDR3 DNA: TGTGCCAGCTCACCAAACAGGGGTAATTCACCCCTCCACTTT
CDR3 protein: CASSPNRGNSPLHF
D gene: TRBD1
V gene: TRBV18
clone size: -
J gene: TRBJ1-6

CDR3 DNA: TGTGCCAGCAGTACCCAGGGGGCGGATGGTAGGGCTGAAGCTTTCTTT
CDR3 protein: CASSTQGADGRAEAFF
D gene: TRBD1
V gene: TRBV6-6
clone size: -
J gene: TRBJ1-1

CDR3 DNA: TGTGCCACCAGCAGAGATTGGACAGGGTCGGAAAACACCATATATTTT
CDR3 protein: CATSRDWTGSENTIYF
D gene: TRBD1
V gene: TRBV15
clone size: many
J gene: TRBJ1-3

CDR3 DNA: TGCGCCAGCACATCCCGAGCGGGGAACACAGATACGCAGTATTTT
CDR3 protein: CASTSRAGNTDTQYF
D gene: TRBD2
V gene: TRBV5-1
clone size: -
J gene: TRBJ2-3

CDR3 DNA: TGTGCCAGCAGCGAGGTGGGAGATACGCAGTATTTT
CDR3 protein: CASSEVGDTQYF
D gene: -
V gene: TRBV7-2
clone size: -
J gene: TRBJ2-3

CDR3 DNA: TGTGCCAGCAGCCCCCAGGGTCCTAACTATGGCTACACCTTC
CDR3 protein: CASSPQGPNYGYTF
D gene: -
V gene: TRBV7-8
clone size: once
J gene: TRBJ1-2

CDR3 DNA: TGTGCCAGCAGCCAAGTCGGGGGGGCAGGTAATGAGCAGTTCTTC
CDR3 protein: CASSQVGGAGNEQFF
D gene: TRBD2
V gene: TRBV4-2
clone size: -
J gene: TRBJ2-1

CDR3 DNA: TGTGCCAGCAGCCGTGGGGGGAGCGGGGCCTACGAGCAGTACTTC
CDR3 protein: CASSRGGSGAYEQYF
D gene: TRBD2
V gene: TRBV6-5
clone size: -
J gene: TRBJ2-7

CDR3 DNA: TGTGCCTGGAGTCCGTTTACAGGGGGCCTTTACTCTGGGGCCAACGTCCTGACTTTC
CDR3 protein: CAWSPFTGGLYSGANVLTF
D gene: TRBD1
V gene: TRBV30
clone size: -
J gene: TRBJ2-6

CDR3 DNA: TGTGCCAGCAGCGTAGTGGGGGGGCCCGACAATGAGCAGTTCTTC
CDR3 protein: CASSVVGGPDNEQFF
D gene: -
V gene: TRBV9
clone size: -
J gene: TRBJ2-1

CDR3 DNA: TGTGCCAGCAGAAGACTAGCGGGGGCCCAAGAGACCCAGTACTTC
CDR3 protein: CASRRLAGAQETQYF
D gene: TRBD2
V gene: TRBV27
clone size: -
J gene: TRBJ2-5

CDR3 DNA: TGTGCCAGCAGGGGGACAGGGAGCCACGAGCAGTACTTC
CDR3 protein: CASRGTGSHEQYF
D gene: TRBD1
V gene: TRBV7-9
clone size: -
J gene: TRBJ2-7